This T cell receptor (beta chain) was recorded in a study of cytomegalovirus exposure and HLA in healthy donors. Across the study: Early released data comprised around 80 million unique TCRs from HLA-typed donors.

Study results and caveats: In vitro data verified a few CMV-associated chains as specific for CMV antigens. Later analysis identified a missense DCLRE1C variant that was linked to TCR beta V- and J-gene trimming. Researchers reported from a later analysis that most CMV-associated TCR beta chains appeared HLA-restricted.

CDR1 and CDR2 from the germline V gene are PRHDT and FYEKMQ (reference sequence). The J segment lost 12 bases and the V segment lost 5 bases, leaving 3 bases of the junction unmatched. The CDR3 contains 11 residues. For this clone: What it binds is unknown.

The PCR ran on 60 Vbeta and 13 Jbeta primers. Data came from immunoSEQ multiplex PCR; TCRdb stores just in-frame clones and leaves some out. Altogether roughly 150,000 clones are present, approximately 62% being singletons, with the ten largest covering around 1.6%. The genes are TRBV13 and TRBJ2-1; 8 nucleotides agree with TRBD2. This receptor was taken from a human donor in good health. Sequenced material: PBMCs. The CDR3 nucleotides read TGTGCCAGCAGCCTCACTAGCGGGCAGTTCTTC. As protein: CASSLTSGQFF.